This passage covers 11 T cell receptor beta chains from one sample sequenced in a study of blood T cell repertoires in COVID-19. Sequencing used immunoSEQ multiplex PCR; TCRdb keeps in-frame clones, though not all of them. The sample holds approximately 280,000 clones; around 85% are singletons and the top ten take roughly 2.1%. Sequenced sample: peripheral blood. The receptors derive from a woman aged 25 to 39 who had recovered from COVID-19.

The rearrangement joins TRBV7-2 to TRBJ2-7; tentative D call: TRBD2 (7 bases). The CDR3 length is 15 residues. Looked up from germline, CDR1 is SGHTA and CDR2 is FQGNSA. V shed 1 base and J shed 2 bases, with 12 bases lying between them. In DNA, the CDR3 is TGTGCCAGCAGCTTAGGGGGGGGCACTACCTACGAGCAGTACTTC. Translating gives CASSLGGGTTYEQYF.

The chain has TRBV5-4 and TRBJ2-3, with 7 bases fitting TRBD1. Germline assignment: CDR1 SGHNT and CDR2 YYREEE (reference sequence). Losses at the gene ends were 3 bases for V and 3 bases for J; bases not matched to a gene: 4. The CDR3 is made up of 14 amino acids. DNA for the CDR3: TGTGCCAGCAGCTGGGACAGAAAAACAGATACGCAGTATTTT. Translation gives CASSWDRKTDTQYF.

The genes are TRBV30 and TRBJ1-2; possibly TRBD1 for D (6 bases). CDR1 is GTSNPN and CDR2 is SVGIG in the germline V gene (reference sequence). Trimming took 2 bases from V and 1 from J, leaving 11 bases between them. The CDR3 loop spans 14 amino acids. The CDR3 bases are TGTGCCTGGAGTACAGGGATACGTAACTATGGCTACACCTTC. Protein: CAWSTGIRNYGYTF.

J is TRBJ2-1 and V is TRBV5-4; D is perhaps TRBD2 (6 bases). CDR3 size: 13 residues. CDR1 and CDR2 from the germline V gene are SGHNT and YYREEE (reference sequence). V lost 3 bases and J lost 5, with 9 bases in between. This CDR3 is CASSSGAHNEQFF. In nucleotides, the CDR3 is TGTGCCAGCAGCTCGGGAGCACACAATGAGCAGTTCTTC.

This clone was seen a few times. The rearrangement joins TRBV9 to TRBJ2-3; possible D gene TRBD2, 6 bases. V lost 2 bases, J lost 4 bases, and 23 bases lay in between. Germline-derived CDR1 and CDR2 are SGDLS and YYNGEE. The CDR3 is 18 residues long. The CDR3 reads CASSVGLRGGKAADTQYF. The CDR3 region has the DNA TGTGCCAGCAGCGTCGGGTTGCGGGGCGGAAAGGCTGCAGATACGCAGTATTTT.

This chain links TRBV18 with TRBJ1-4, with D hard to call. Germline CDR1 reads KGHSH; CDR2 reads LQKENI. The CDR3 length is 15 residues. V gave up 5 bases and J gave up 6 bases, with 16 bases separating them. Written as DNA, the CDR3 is TGTGCCAGCTCAACCTCCACCGAGGCAGATGAAAAACTGTTTTTT. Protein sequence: CASSTSTEADEKLFF.

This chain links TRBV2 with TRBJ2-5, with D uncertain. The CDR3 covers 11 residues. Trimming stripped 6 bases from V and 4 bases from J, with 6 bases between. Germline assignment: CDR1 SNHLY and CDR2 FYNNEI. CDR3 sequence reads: CASREIETQYF. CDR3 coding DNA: TGTGCCAGCAGGGAGATAGAGACCCAGTACTTC.

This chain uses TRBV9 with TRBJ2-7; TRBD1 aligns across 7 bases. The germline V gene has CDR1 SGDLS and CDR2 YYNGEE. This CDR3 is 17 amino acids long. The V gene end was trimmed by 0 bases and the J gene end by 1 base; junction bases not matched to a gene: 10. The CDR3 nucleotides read TGTGCCAGCAGCGTAGGAGGGGAACAGGGGCCATCCTACGAGCAGTACTTC. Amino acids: CASSVGGEQGPSYEQYF.

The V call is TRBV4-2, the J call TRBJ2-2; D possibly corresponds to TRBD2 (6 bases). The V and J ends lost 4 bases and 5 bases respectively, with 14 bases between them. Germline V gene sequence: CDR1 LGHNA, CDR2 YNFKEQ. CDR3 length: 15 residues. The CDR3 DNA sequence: TGTGCCAGCAGCCCACCCGGGACTCCGACCGGGGAGCTGTTTTTT. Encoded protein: CASSPPGTPTGELFF.

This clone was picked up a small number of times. This CDR3 is CASSLGGVAEQYF. The CDR3 DNA follows: TGTGCCAGCAGCTTAGGCGGGGTAGCCGAGCAGTACTTC. The genes are TRBV7-9 and TRBJ2-7; tentatively, D is TRBD2 (6 bases). Trimming pared 1 base from V and 6 bases from J, leaving 10 bases between. The CDR3 runs 13 residues. Germline assignment: CDR1 SEHNR and CDR2 FQNEAQ (reference sequence).

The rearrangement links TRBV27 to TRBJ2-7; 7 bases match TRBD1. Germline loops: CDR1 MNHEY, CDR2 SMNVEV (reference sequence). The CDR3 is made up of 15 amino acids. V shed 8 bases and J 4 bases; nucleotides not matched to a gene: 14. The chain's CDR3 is CASSYLTGLEYEQYF. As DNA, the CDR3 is TGTGCCAGCTCCTATCTGACAGGGCTGGAGTACGAGCAGTACTTC.